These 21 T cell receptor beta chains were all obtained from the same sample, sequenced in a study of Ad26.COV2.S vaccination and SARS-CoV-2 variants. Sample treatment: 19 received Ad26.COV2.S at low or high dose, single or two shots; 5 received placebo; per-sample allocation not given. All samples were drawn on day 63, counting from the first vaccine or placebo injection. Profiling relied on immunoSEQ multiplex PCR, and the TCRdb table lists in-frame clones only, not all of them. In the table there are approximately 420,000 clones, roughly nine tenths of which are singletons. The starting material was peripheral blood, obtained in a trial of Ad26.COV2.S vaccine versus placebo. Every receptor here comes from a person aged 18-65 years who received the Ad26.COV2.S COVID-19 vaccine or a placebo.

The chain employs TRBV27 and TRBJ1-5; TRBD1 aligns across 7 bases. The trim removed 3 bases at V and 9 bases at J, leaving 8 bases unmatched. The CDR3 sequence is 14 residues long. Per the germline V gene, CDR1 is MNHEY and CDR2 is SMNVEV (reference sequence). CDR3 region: CASSLTGPGGPQHF. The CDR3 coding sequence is TGTGCCAGCAGTTTGACAGGGCCTGGTGGGCCCCAGCATTTT.

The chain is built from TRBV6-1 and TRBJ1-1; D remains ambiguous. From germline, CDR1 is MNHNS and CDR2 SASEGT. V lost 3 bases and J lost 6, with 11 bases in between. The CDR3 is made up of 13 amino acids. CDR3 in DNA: TGTGCCAGCAGTGATACTTTAGCCTCTGAAGCTTTCTTT. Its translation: CASSDTLASEAFF.

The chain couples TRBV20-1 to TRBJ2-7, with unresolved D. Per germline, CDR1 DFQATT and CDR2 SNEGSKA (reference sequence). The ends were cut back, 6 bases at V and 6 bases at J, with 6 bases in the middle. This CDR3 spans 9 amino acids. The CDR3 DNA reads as TGCAGTGCCCCCGGCGAGCAGTACTTC. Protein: CSAPGEQYF.

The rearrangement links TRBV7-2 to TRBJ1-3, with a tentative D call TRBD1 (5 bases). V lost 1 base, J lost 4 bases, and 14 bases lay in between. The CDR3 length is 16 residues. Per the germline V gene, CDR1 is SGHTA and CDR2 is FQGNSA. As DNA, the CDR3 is TGTGCCAGCAGCTTAGTGCTGGGACGGGTGGGAAACACCATATATTTT. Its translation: CASSLVLGRVGNTIYF.

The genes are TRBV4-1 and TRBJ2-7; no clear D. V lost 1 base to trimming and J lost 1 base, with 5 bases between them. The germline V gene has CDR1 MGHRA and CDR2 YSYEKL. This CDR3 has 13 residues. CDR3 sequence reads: CASSQVVSYEQYF. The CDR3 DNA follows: TGCGCCAGCAGCCAAGTAGTATCCTACGAGCAGTACTTC.

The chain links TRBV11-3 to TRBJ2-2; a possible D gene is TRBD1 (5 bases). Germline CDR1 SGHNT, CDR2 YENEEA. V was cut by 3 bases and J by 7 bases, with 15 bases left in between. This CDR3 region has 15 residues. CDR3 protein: CASSFMAGSYGELFF. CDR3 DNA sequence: TGTGCCAGCAGCTTCATGGCAGGGTCGTACGGGGAGCTGTTTTTT.

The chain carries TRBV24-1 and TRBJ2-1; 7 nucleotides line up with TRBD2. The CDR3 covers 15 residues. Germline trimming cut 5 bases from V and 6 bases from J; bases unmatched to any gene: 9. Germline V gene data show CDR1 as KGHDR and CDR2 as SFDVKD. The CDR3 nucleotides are TGTGCCACCAGTGTCCCCGGACTAGGATCCAATGAGCAGTTCTTC. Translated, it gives CATSVPGLGSNEQFF.

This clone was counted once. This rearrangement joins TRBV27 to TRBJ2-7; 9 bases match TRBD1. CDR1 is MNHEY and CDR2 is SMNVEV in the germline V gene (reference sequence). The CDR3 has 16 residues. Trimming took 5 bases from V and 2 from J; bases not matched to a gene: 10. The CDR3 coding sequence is TGTGCCAGCAGTAGGGGGGTGGGGACAGGGCCCTACGAGCAGTACTTC. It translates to CASSRGVGTGPYEQYF.

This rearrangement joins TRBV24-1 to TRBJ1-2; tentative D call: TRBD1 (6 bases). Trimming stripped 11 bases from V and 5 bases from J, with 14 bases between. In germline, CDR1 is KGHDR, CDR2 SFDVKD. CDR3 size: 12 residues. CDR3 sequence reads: CAINRAPYGYTF. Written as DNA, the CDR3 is TGTGCCATCAACAGGGCACCTTATGGCTACACCTTC.

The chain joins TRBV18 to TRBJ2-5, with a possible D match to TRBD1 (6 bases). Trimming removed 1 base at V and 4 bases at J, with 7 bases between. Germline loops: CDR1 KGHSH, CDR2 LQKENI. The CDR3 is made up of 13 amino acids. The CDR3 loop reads CASSPQGVETQYF. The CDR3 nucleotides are TGTGCCAGCTCACCACAGGGGGTAGAGACCCAGTACTTC.

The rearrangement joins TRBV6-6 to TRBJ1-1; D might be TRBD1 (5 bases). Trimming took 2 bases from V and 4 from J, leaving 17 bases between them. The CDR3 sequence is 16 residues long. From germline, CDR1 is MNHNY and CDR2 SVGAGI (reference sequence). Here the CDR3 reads CASSYGTEPASTEAFF. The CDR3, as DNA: TGTGCCAGCAGTTACGGGACGGAGCCAGCGAGCACTGAAGCTTTCTTT.

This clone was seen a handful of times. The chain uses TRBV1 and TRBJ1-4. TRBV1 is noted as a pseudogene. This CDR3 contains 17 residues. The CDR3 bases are TGCACCAGCAGCAAGGGTAACGAGAAGACAACTAATGAAAAACTGTTTTTT. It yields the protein CTSSKGNEKTTNEKLFF.

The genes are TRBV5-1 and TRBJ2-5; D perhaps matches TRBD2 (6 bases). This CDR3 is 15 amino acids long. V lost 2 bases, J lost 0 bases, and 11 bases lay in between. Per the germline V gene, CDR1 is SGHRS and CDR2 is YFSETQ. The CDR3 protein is CASSLNGGHQETQYF. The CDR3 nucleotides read TGCGCCAGCAGCTTAAACGGGGGACACCAAGAGACCCAGTACTTC.

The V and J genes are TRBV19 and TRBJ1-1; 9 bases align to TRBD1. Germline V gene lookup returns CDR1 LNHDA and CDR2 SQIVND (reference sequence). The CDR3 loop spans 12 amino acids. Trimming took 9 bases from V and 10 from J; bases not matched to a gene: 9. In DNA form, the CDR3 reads TGTGCCAGCCGGGACAGGGAACTCGGAGCTTTCTTT. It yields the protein CASRDRELGAFF.

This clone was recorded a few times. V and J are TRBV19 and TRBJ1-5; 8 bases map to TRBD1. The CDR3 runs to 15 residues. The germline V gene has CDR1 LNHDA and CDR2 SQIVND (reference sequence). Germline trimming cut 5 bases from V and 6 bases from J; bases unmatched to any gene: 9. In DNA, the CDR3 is TGTGCCAGTAGTCTCATCAGGGGGCAGGGTCAGCCCCAGCATTTT. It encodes CASSLIRGQGQPQHF. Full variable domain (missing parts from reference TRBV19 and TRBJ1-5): DGGITQSPKYLFRKEGQNVTLSCEQNLNHDAMYWYRQDPGQGLRLIYYSQIVNDFQKGDIAEGYSVSREKKESFPLTVTSAQKNPTAFYLCASSLIRGQGQPQHFGDGTRLSIL.

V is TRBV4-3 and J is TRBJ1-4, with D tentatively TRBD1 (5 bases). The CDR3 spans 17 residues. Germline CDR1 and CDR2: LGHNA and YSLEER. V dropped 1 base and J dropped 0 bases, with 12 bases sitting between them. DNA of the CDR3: TGCGCCAGCAGCCAAGGGGGGGTATTGGCAACTAATGAAAAACTGTTTTTT. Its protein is CASSQGGVLATNEKLFF.

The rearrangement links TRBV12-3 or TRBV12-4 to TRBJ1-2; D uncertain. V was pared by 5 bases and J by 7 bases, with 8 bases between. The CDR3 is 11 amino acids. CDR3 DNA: TGTGCCAGCAGTCTTTCAGGTGGCTACACCTTC. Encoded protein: CASSLSGGYTF.

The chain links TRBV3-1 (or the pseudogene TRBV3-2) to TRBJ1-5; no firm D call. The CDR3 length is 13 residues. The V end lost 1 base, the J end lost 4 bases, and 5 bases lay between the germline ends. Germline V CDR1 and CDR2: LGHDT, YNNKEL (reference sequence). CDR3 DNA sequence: TGTGCCAGCAGCCAAGGGGTGAATCAGCCCCAGCATTTT. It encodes CASSQGVNQPQHF.

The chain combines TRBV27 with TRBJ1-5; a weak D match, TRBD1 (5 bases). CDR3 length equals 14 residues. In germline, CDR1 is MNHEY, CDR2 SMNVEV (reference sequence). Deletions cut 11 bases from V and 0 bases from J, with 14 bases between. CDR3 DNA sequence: TGTGCCTCCGCCCGGGACCCTAGCAATCAGCCCCAGCATTTT. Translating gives CASARDPSNQPQHF.

The CDR3: CASSQSFDSNYGYTF. The CDR3 DNA reads TGTGCCAGCAGCCAATCCTTCGACAGTAACTATGGCTACACCTTC. V is TRBV16 and J is TRBJ1-2, with D possibly being TRBD1 (5 bases). CDR3 length: 15 amino acids. Trimming took off 0 bases at V and 1 base at J, with 9 bases between the two ends. The germline gives CDR1 KGHSY, CDR2 FQNENV.

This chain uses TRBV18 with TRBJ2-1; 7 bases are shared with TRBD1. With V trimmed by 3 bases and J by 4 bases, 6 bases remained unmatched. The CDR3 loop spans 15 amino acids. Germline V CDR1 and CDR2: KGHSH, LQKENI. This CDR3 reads CASSPDRVLYNEQFF. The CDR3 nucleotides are TGTGCCAGCTCACCCGACAGGGTTCTATACAATGAGCAGTTCTTC.